These 2 T cell receptor beta chains originate from one sample sequenced in a study of blood T cell repertoires in COVID-19. The data were produced by immunoSEQ multiplex PCR, yet TCRdb's version contains in-frame clones alone and is incomplete. The sample records under 100,000 clones, 80% to 90% being singletons. The specimen sequenced was peripheral blood. All receptors come from a human donor in a cohort sampled during active COVID-19.

This clone came up a few times. The same CDR3 also results from other DNA sequences found in this sample. The chain employs TRBV10-3 and TRBJ1-1, with D tentatively TRBD1 (5 bases). Germline values: CDR1 ENHRY, CDR2 SYGVKD. The CDR3 contains 12 residues. V lost 6 bases to trimming and J lost 2 bases, with 7 bases between them. DNA of the CDR3: TGTGCCATCAGGCAGGGAAACACTGAAGCTTTCTTT. Its protein product is CAIRQGNTEAFF.

The rearrangement joins TRBV3-1 (or the pseudogene TRBV3-2) to TRBJ1-4, with a weak D call TRBD1 (6 bases). Germline values: CDR1 LGHDT, CDR2 YNNKEL (reference sequence). The V end was cut by 5 bases, the J end by 6 bases, with 13 bases between. The CDR3 covers 14 residues. The CDR3 region has the DNA TGTGCCAGCAGCTGGAAAAACAGGGATGAAAAACTGTTTTTT. Its translation is CASSWKNRDEKLFF.